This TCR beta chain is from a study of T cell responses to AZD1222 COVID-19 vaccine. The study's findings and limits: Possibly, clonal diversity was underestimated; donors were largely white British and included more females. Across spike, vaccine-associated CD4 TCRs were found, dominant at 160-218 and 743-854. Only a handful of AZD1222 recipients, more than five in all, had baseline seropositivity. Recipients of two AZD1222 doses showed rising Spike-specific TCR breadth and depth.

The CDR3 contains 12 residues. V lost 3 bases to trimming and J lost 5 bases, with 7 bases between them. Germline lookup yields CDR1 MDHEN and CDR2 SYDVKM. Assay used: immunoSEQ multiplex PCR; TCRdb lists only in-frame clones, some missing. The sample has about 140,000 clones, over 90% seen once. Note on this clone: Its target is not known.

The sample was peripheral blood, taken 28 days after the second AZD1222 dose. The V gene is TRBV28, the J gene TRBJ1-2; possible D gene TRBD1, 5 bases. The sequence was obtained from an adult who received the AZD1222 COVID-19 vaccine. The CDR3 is CASSFGGYGYTF. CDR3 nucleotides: TGTGCCAGCAGTTTCGGGGGATATGGCTACACCTTC.